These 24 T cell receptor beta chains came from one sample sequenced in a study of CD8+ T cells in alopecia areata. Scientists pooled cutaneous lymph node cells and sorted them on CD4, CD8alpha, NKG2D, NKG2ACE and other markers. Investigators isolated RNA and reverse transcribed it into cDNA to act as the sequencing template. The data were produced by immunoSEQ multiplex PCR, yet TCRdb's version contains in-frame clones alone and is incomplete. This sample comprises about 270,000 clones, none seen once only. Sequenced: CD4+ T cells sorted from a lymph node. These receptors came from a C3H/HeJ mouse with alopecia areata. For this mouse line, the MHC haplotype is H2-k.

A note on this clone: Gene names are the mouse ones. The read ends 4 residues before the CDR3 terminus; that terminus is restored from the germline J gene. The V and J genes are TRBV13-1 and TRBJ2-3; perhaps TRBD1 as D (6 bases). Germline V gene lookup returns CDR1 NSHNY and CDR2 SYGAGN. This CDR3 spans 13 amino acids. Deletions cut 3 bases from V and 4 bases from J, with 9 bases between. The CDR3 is CASSGGTSETLYF. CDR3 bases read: TGTGCCAGCAGTGGGGGGACATCAGAA.

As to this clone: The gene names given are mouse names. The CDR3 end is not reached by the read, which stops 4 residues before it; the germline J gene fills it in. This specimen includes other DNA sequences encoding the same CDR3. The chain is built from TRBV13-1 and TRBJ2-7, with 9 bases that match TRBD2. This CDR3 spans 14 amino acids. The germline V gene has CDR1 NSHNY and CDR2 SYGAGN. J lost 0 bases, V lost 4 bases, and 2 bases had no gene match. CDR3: CASSLLGGSYEQYF. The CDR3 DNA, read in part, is TGTGCCAGCAGTTTACTGGGGGGCTCCTAT.

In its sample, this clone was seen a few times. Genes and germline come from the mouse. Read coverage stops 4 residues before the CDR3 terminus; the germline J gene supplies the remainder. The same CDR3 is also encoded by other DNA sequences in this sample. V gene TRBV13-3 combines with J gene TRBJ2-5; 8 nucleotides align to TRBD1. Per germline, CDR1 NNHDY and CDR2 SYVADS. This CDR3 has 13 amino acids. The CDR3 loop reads CASSPDRADTQYF. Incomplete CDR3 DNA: TGTGCCAGCAGTCCGGACAGGGCGGAC.

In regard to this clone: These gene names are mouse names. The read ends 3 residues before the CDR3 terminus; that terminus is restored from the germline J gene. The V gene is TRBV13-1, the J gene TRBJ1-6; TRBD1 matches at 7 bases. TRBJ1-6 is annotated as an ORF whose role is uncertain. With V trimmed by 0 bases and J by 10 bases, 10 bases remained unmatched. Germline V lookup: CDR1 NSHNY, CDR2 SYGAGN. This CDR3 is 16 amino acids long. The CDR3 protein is CASSDAAGGAGSPLYF. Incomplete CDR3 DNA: TGTGCCAGCAGTGATGCAGCAGGGGGGGCGGGGTCGCCC.

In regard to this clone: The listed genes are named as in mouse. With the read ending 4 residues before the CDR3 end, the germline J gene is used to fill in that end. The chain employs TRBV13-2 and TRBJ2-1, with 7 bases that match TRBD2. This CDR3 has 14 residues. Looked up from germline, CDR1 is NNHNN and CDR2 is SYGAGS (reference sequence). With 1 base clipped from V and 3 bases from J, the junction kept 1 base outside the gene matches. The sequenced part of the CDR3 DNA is TGTGCCAGCGGTGATAACTGGGGCTATGCT. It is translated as CASGDNWGYA. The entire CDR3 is CASGDNWGYAEQFF.

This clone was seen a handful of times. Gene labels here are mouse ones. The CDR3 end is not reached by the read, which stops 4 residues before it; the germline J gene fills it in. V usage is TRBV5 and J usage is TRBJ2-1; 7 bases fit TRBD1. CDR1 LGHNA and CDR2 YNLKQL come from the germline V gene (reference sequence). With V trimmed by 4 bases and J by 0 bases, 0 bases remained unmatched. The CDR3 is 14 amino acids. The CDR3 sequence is CASSRDSNYAEQFF. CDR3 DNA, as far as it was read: TGTGCCAGCAGCCGGGACAGTAACTATGCT.

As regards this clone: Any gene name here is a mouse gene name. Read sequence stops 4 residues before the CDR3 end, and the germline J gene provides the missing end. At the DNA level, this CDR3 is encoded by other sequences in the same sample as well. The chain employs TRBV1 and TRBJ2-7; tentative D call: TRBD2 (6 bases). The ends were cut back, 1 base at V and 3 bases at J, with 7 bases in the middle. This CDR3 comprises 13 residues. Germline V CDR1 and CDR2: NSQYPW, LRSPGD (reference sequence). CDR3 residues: CTCSAGGVYEQYF. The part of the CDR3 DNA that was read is TGCACCTGCAGTGCAGGGGGGGTCTAT.

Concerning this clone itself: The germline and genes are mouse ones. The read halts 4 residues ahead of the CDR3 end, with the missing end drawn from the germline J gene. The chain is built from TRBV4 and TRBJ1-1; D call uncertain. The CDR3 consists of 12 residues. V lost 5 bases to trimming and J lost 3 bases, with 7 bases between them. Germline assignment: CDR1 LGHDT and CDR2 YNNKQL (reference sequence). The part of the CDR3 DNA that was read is TGTGCCAGCAGCCCGTGGGACACA. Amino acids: CASSPWDT. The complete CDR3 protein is CASSPWDTEVFF.

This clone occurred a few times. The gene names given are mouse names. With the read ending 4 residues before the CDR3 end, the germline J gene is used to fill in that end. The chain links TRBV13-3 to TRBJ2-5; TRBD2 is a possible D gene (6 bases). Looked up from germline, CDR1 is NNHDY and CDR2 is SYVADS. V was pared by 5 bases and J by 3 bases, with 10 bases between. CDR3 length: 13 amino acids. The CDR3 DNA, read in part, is TGTGCCAGCAGGATGGGGGTACAAGAC. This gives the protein CASRMGVQD. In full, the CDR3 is CASRMGVQDTQYF.

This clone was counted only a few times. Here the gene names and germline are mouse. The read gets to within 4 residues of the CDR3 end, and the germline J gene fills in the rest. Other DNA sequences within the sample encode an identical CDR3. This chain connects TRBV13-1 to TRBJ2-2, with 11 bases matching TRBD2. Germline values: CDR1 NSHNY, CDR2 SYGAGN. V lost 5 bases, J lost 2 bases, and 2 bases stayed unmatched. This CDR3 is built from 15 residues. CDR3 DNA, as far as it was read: TGTGCCAGCAGAGACTGGGGGGGGAACACCGGG. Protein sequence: CASRDWGGNTG. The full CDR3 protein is CASRDWGGNTGQLYF.

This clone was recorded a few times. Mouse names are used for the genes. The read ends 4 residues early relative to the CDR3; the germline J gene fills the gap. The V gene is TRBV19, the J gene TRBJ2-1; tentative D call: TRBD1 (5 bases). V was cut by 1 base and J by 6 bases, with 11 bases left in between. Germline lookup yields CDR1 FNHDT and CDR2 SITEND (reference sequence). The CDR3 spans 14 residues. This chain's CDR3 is CASSIWQGAAEQFF. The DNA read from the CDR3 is TGTGCCAGCAGTATATGGCAGGGTGCTGCT.

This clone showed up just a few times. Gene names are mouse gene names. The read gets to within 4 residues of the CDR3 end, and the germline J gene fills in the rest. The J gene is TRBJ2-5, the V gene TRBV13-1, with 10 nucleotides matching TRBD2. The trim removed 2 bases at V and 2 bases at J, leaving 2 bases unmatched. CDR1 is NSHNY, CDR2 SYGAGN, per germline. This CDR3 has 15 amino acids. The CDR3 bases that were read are TGTGCCAGCAGTGAAGGGACTGGGGTCCAAGAC. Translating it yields CASSEGTGVQD. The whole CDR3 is CASSEGTGVQDTQYF.

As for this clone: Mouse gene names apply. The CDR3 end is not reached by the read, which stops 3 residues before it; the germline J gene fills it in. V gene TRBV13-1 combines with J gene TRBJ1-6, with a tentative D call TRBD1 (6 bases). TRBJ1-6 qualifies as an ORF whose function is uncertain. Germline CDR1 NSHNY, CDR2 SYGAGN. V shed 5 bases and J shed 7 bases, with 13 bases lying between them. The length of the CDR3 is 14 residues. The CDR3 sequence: CASRIQGPNSPLYF. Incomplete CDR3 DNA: TGTGCCAGCAGAATACAGGGCCCGAATTCGCCC.

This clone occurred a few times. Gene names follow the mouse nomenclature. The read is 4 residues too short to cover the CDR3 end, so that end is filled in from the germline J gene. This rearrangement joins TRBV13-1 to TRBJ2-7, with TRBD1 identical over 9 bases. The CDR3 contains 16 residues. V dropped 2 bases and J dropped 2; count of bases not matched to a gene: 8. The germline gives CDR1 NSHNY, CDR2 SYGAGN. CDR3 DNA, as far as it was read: TGTGCCAGCAGTGACCCCCGGGACAGGGTCACCTAT. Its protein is CASSDPRDRVTY. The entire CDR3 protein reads CASSDPRDRVTYEQYF.

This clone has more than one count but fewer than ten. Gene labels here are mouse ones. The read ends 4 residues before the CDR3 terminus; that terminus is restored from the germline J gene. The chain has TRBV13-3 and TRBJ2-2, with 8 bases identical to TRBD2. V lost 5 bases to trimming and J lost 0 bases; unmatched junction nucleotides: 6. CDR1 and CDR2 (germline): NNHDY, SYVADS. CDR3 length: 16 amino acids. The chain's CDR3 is CASRPWGAPNTGQLYF. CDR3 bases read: TGTGCCAGCAGGCCCTGGGGGGCCCCAAACACCGGG.

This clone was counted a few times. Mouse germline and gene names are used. CDR3 sequence reads: CASSQEGVRAETLYF. The sequenced CDR3 bases are TGTGCCAGCAGCCAAGAGGGGGTGAGGGCAGAA. The gene calls are TRBV5 and TRBJ2-3; perhaps D is TRBD1 or TRBD2 (5 bases each). The read halts 4 residues ahead of the CDR3 end, with the missing end drawn from the germline J gene. The CDR3 has 15 amino acids. V was clipped by 0 bases and J by 3 bases, with 10 bases between them. Germline V gives CDR1 LGHNA, CDR2 YNLKQL (reference sequence).

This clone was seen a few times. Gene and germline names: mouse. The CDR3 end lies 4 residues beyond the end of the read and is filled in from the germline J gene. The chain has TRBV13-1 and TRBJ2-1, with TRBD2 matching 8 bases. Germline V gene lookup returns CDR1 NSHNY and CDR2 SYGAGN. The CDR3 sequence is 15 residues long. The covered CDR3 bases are TGTGCCAGCAGTGATGCACCTGGGGGGAGGGCT. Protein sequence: CASSDAPGGRA. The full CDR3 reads CASSDAPGGRAEQFF.

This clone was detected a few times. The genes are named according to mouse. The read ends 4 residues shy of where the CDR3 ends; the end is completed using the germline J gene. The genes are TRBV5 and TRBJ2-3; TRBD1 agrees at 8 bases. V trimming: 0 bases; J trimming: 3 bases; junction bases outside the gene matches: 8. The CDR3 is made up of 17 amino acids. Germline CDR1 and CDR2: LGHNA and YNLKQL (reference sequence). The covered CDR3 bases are TGTGCCAGCAGCCAAGATAGCGACAGGGGAGGGGCAGAA. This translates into CASSQDSDRGGAE. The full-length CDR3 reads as CASSQDSDRGGAETLYF.

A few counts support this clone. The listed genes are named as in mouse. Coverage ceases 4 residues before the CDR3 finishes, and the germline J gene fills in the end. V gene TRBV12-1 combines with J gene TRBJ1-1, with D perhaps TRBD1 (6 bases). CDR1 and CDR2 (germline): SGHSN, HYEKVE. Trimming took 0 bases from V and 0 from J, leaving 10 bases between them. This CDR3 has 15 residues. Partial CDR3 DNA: TGTGCCAGCTCTCTCTCCGGGACAACAAACACA. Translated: CASSLSGTTNT. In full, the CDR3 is CASSLSGTTNTEVFF.

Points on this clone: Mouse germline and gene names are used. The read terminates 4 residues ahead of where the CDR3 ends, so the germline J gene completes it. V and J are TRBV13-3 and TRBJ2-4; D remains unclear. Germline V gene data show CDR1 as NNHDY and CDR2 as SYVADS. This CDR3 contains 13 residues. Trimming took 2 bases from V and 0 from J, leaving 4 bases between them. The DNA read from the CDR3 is TGTGCCAGCAGTGAAGTCAGTCAAAAC. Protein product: CASSEVSQN. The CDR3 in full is CASSEVSQNTLYF.

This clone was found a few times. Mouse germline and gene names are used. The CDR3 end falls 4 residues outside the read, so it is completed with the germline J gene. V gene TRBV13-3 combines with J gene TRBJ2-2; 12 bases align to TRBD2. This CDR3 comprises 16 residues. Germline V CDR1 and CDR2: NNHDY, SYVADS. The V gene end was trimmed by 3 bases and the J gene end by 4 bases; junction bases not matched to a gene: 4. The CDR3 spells CASSVGLGGTTGQLYF. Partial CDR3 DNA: TGTGCCAGCAGTGTGGGACTGGGGGGAACCACCGGG.

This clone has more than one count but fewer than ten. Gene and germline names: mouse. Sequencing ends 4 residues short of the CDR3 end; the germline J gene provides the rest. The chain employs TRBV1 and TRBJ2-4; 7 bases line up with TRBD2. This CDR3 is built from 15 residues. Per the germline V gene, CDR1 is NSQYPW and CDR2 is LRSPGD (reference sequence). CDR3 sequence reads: CTCSADVGGANTLYF. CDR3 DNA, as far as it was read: TGCACCTGCAGTGCAGATGTGGGGGGAGCAAAC.

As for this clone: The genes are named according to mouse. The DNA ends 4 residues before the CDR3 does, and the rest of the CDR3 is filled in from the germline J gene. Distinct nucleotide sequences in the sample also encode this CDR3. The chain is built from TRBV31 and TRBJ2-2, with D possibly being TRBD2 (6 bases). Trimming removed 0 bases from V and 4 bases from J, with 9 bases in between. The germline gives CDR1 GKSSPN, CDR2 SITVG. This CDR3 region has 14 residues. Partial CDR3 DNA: TGTGCCTGGAGTCTGGGGGGTGGCACCGGG. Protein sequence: CAWSLGGGTG. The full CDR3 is CAWSLGGGTGQLYF.

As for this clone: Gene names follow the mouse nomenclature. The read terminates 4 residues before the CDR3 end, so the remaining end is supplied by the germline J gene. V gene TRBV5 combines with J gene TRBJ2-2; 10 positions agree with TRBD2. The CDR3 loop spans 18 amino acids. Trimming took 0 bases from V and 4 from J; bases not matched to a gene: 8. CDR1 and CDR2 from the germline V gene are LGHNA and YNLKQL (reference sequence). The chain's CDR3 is CASSQDGWGGAGTGQLYF. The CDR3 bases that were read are TGTGCCAGCAGCCAAGACGGCTGGGGGGGCGCGGGCACCGGG.